A selection of T cell receptor beta chains follows, all from one sample in a study of blood T cell repertoires in COVID-19. Measured with immunoSEQ multiplex PCR; TCRdb has only the in-frame clones, and not every one. This repertoire shows 130,000 to 150,000 clones, approximately 84% found once; its top ten account for approximately 6.1%. The sequencing input was peripheral blood. Receptor source: a human donor in a cohort sampled during active COVID-19. Both conserved end residues are part of each CDR3. A D gene is named only where the DNA matches it firmly. Only part of the rows carry a size: once, few, many, or a class if the clone is expanded.

clone size	V gene	D gene	CDR3 length	J gene	CDR3 protein	CDR3 DNA
few	TRBV13	.	14	TRBJ2-2	CASSFGGGTGELFF	TGTGCCAGCAGCTTCGGTGGAGGCACCGGGGAGCTGTTTTTT
.	TRBV6-2/TRBV6-3	TRBD2	14	TRBJ2-7	CASSYGTSGYEQYF	TGTGCCAGCAGTTACGGGACTAGCGGTTACGAGCAGTACTTC
.	TRBV9	.	14	TRBJ2-7	CASSPDTSTYEQYF	TGTGCCAGCAGCCCCGACACTTCGACCTACGAGCAGTACTTC
.	TRBV7-2	.	14	TRBJ2-3	CASSLSGFIDTQYF	TGTGCCAGCAGCTTAAGCGGGTTTATAGATACGCAGTATTTT
.	TRBV5-4	TRBD2	14	TRBJ2-2	CASFLAGNTGELFF	TGTGCCAGCTTCCTAGCGGGGAACACCGGGGAGCTGTTTTTT
.	TRBV7-9	.	14	TRBJ2-2	CASSLPGVTGELFF	TGTGCCAGCAGCTTACCAGGGGTCACCGGGGAGCTGTTTTTT
.	TRBV5-8	.	13	TRBJ1-1	CASSLYRVTEAFF	TGTGCCAGCAGCTTGTACAGGGTCACTGAAGCTTTCTTT
.	TRBV5-6	TRBD1	12	TRBJ1-2	CASSPDRAPKTF	TGTGCCAGCAGCCCGGACAGGGCCCCGAAGACCTTC
.	TRBV18	TRBD2	15	TRBJ2-7	CASSPPTSGFYEQYF	TGTGCCAGCTCACCACCCACTAGCGGATTTTACGAGCAGTACTTC
.	TRBV18	TRBD1	16	TRBJ1-4	CASSSRQGGGNEKLFF	TGTGCCAGCTCGTCTCGACAGGGGGGTGGAAATGAAAAACTGTTTTTT
.	TRBV19	TRBD1	15	TRBJ1-1	CASSIGQGADTEAFF	TGTGCCAGTAGTATAGGACAGGGGGCGGACACTGAAGCTTTCTTT
few	TRBV27	.	14	TRBJ1-5	CASSLRVKDQPQHF	TGTGCCAGCAGTTTGAGGGTAAAGGATCAGCCCCAGCATTTT
.	TRBV28	.	12	TRBJ2-2	CASRTHPGELFF	TGTGCCAGCAGAACTCACCCCGGGGAGCTGTTTTTT
.	TRBV19	.	13	TRBJ1-1	CASSLRLNTEAFF	TGTGCCAGTAGCCTCCGGTTGAACACTGAAGCTTTCTTT
.	TRBV3-1/TRBV3-2	.	13	TRBJ2-5	CASGSRVPETQYF	TGTGCCAGCGGATCCAGGGTCCCAGAGACCCAGTACTTC
.	TRBV6-2/TRBV6-3	TRBD1	15	TRBJ1-5	CASSFHDRGWQPQHF	TGTGCCAGCAGCTTTCACGACAGGGGATGGCAGCCCCAGCATTTT
.	TRBV6-5	.	13	TRBJ1-1	CASRKEGITEAFF	TGTGCCAGCAGGAAGGAGGGGATCACTGAAGCTTTCTTT
few	TRBV6-2/TRBV6-3	TRBD2	15	TRBJ2-7	CASSYPQRGVYEQYF	TGTGCCAGCAGTTACCCCCAGCGGGGGGTTTACGAGCAGTACTTC
.	TRBV6-1	.	13	TRBJ2-5	CASSEDFIGSQYF	TGTGCCAGCAGTGAAGACTTCATCGGGTCCCAGTACTTC
.	TRBV6-1	TRBD1	21	TRBJ1-4	CASSEALMVTGSMLANEKLFF	TGTGCCAGCAGTGAAGCTCTTATGGTGACAGGGAGTATGTTGGCTAATGAAAAACTGTTTTTT
once	TRBV4-2	.	18	TRBJ2-3	CASSQDGIQAGLGDTQYF	TGTGCCAGCAGCCAAGATGGAATTCAGGCGGGACTGGGAGATACGCAGTATTTT
.	TRBV2	.	14	TRBJ1-2	CASTRVRVEYGYTF	TGTGCCAGCACGAGGGTAAGGGTCGAGTATGGCTACACCTTC
.	TRBV5-1	.	13	TRBJ2-7	CASSSGNKNEQYF	TGCGCCAGCAGCTCAGGAAATAAGAACGAGCAGTACTTC
.	TRBV19	.	17	TRBJ2-2	CASSNGQSALNTGELFF	TGTGCCAGTAGTAACGGACAGTCTGCCCTGAACACCGGGGAGCTGTTTTTT
.	TRBV6-1	.	15	TRBJ1-5	CASSEFRQSNQPQHF	TGTGCCAGCAGTGAATTCAGACAGAGCAATCAGCCCCAGCATTTT
.	TRBV6-5	.	14	TRBJ1-1	CASSYREVWTEAFF	TGTGCCAGCAGCTACAGGGAGGTTTGGACTGAAGCTTTCTTT
.	TRBV11-2	.	15	TRBJ1-2	CASSLAGILNYGYTF	TGTGCCAGCAGCTTAGCAGGGATCCTTAACTATGGCTACACCTTC
.	TRBV27	TRBD2	14	TRBJ2-5	CASSPSGGRETQYF	TGTGCCAGCAGCCCTTCGGGGGGGAGAGAGACCCAGTACTTC
.	TRBV29-1	TRBD1	14	TRBJ2-2	CSVSIDRAPGELFF	TGCAGCGTTTCGATAGACAGGGCCCCCGGGGAGCTGTTTTTT
.	TRBV5-4	.	14	TRBJ1-2	CASSFGGQNYGYTF	TGTGCCAGCAGCTTTGGCGGGCAGAACTATGGCTACACCTTC
.	TRBV19	.	14	TRBJ2-2	CASSLRDIFRELFF	TGTGCCAGTAGTCTCCGGGACATTTTCCGGGAGCTGTTTTTT
.	TRBV7-5	.	12	TRBJ2-2	CATGQIHRGAVF	TGTGCCACTGGGCAGATACACCGGGGAGCTGTTTTT
once	TRBV5-1	TRBD2	15	TRBJ2-3	CASSFSGAGTDTQYF	TGCGCCAGCAGCTTCAGCGGGGCCGGGACAGATACGCAGTATTTT
.	TRBV6-5	TRBD1	12	TRBJ2-1	CASGDRAYEQFF	TGTGCCAGCGGAGACAGGGCTTATGAGCAGTTCTTC
.	TRBV29-1	.	14	TRBJ1-2	CSVEISGVGYGYTF	TGCAGCGTTGAAATTTCAGGGGTCGGCTATGGCTACACCTTC
.	TRBV28	TRBD1	12	TRBJ2-7	CASGGQVNEQYF	TGTGCCAGCGGCGGACAGGTTAACGAGCAGTACTTC
.	TRBV6-5	.	15	TRBJ1-2	CASRAGWAGFVGYTF	TGTGCCAGCAGAGCCGGGTGGGCAGGGTTTGTTGGCTACACCTTC
.	TRBV5-1	TRBD2	14	TRBJ2-2	CASSLAGGAGELFF	TGCGCCAGCAGCTTGGCCGGGGGGGCCGGGGAGCTGTTTTTT
.	TRBV6-1	.	17	TRBJ1-1	CASSAPRGDWKDTEAFF	TGTGCCAGCAGTGCACCCAGGGGTGATTGGAAGGACACTGAAGCTTTCTTT
.	TRBV27	.	14	TRBJ1-2	CASSAWGGSAGYTF	TGTGCCAGCTCGGCCTGGGGGGGCTCAGCTGGCTACACCTTC
.	TRBV7-8	TRBD2	15	TRBJ2-1	CASSLGGTSFNEQFF	TGTGCCAGCAGCTTAGGGGGGACTAGCTTCAATGAGCAGTTCTTC
.	TRBV6-5	.	14	TRBJ1-1	CASSTTGTNTEAFF	TGTGCCAGCAGCACCACAGGGACCAACACTGAAGCTTTCTTT
.	TRBV5-1	TRBD1	14	TRBJ2-5	CASSLEGQGETQYF	TGCGCCAGCAGCTTGGAGGGACAGGGGGAGACCCAGTACTTC
.	TRBV5-1	TRBD2	15	TRBJ2-4	CASSGLSGGANIQYF	TGCGCCAGCAGCGGTCTTAGCGGGGGGGCAAACATTCAGTACTTC
.	TRBV5-5	.	11	TRBJ2-5	CASSSPETQYF	TGTGCCAGCAGCTCTCCAGAGACCCAGTACTTC
few	TRBV10-3	TRBD1	13	TRBJ1-1	CAIRDRDDTEAFF	TGTGCCATCAGGGACAGGGATGATACTGAAGCTTTCTTT
.	TRBV18	TRBD1	15	TRBJ1-2	CASSLTGGPNYGYTF	TGTGCCAGCTCACTTACAGGGGGCCCAAACTATGGCTACACCTTC
once	TRBV7-6	.	15	TRBJ1-6	CASSSRIAGGSPLHF	TGTGCCAGCAGTTCCCGTATAGCCGGTGGTTCACCCCTCCACTTT
.	TRBV21-1	.	17	TRBJ2-7	CASSKSIAGLAFGEQYF	TGTGCCAGCAGCAAATCCATCGCGGGACTAGCATTTGGGGAGCAGTACTTC
once	TRBV10-3	.	12	TRBJ2-7	CAISADSYEQYF	TGTGCCATCAGTGCAGACTCCTACGAGCAGTACTTC
.	TRBV5-6	TRBD1	15	TRBJ1-2	CASSLNGQANYGYTF	TGTGCCAGCAGCCTCAACGGACAGGCGAACTATGGCTACACCTTC
few	TRBV28	TRBD1	15	TRBJ1-6	CASRGTGLDNSPLHF	TGTGCCAGCAGGGGGACAGGGTTGGATAATTCACCCCTCCACTTT
.	TRBV9	.	16	TRBJ2-3	CASSVRGAPSTDTQYF	TGTGCCAGCAGCGTCCGGGGGGCACCGAGCACAGATACGCAGTATTTT
.	TRBV6-4	TRBD2	16	TRBJ2-3	CASSDTSGGPVDTQYF	TGTGCCAGCAGTGACACTAGCGGGGGGCCAGTAGATACGCAGTATTTT
.	TRBV5-1	.	13	TRBJ1-1	CASSVAGVTEAFF	TGCGCCAGCAGCGTGGCAGGGGTCACTGAAGCTTTCTTT
.	TRBV5-1	.	15	TRBJ1-1	CASSLEGRTNVEAFF	TGCGCCAGCAGCTTGGAGGGGAGGACTAATGTTGAAGCTTTCTTT
.	TRBV18	TRBD2	16	TRBJ2-3	CASSPPGTGGQDTQYF	TGTGCCAGCTCACCACCAGGTACGGGGGGGCAAGATACGCAGTATTTT
.	TRBV6-1	.	13	TRBJ1-2	CASSEALRGGYTF	TGTGCCAGCAGTGAAGCGCTTCGGGGTGGCTACACCTTC
.	TRBV2	TRBD1	14	TRBJ2-1	CASLTGTSYNEQFF	TGTGCCAGCCTGACAGGGACCTCCTACAATGAGCAGTTCTTC
.	TRBV28	TRBD2	15	TRBJ2-5	CASSLTSGGQETQYF	TGTGCCAGCAGTTTAACTAGCGGGGGCCAAGAGACCCAGTACTTC